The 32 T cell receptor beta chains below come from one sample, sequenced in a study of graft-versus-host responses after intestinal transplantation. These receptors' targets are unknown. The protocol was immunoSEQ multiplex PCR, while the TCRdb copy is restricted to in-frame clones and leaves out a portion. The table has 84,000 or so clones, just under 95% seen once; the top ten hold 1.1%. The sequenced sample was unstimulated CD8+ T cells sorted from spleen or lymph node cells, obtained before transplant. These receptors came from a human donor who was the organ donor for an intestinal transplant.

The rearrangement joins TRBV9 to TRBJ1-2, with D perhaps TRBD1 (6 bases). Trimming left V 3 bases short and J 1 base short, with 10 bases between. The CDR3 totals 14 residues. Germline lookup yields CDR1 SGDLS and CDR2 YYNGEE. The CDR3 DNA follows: TGTGCCAGCAGCGAACAGGGTTTTAACTATGGCTACACCTTC. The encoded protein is CASSEQGFNYGYTF.

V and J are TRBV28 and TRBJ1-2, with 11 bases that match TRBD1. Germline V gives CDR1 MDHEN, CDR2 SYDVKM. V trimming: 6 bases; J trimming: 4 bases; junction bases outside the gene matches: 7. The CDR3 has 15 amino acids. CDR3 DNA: TGTGCCAGCAGCCTCACCGGGACAGGGGGCTATGGCTACACCTTC. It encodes CASSLTGTGGYGYTF.

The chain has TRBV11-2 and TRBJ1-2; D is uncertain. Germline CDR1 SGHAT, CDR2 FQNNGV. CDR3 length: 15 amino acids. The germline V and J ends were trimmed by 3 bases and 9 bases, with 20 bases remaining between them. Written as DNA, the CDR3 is TGTGCCAGCAGCTTTACACAAGGTACGCTGCGGCGCTACACCTTC. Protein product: CASSFTQGTLRRYTF. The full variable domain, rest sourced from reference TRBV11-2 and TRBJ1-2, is EAGVAQSPRYKIIEKRQSVAFWCNPISGHATLYWYQQILGQGPKLLIQFQNNGVVDDSQLPKDRFSAERLKGVDSTLKIQPAKLEDSAVYLCASSFTQGTLRRYTFGSGTRLTVV.

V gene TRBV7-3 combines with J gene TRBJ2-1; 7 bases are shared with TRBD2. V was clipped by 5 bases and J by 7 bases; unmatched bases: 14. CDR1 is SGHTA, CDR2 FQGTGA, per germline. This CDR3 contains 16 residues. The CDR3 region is CASSHARASGKNEQFF. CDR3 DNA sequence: TGTGCCAGCAGCCATGCTCGAGCTAGCGGCAAAAATGAGCAGTTCTTC.

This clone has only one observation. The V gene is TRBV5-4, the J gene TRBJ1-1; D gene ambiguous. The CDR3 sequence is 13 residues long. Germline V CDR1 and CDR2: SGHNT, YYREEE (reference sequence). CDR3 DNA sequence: TGTGCGGCGAGGGCAGCCCTCAACACTGAAGCTTTCTTT. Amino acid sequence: CAARAALNTEAFF. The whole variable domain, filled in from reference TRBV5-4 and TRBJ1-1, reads ETGVTQSPTHLIKTRGQQVTLRCSSQSGHNTVSWYQQALGQGPQFIFQYYREEENGRGNFPPRFSGLQFPNYSSELNVNALELDDSALYLCAARAALNTEAFFGQGTRLTVV.

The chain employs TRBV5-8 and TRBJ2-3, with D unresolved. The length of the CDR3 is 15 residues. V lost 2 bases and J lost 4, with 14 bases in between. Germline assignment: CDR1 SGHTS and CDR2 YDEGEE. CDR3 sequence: CASSFPRNSADTQYF. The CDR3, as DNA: TGTGCCAGCAGCTTCCCCCGCAATAGTGCAGATACGCAGTATTTT.

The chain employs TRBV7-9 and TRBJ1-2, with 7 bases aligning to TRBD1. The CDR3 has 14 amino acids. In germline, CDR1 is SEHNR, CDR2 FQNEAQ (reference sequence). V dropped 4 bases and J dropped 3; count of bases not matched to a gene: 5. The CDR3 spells CASSSRTGHYGYTF. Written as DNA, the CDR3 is TGTGCCAGCAGCTCCCGGACAGGACACTATGGCTACACCTTC.

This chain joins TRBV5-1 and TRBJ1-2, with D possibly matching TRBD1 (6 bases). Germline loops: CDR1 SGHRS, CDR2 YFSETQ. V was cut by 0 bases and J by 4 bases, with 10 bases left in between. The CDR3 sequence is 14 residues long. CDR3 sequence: CASSLAGELYGYTF. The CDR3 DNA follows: TGCGCCAGCAGCTTGGCAGGGGAACTCTATGGCTACACCTTC.

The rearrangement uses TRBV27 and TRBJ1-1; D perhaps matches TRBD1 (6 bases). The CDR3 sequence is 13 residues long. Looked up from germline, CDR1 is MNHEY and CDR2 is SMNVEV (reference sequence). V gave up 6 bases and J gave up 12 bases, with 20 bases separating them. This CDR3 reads CASSLLKGQFTFF. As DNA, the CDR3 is TGTGCCAGCAGCCTCCTCAAGGGACAATTTACTTTCTTT.

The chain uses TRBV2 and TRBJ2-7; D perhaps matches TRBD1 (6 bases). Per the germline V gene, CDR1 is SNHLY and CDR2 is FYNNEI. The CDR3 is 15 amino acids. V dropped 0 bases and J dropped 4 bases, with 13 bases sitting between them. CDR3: CASSEARTAYYEQYF. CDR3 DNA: TGTGCCAGCAGTGAAGCTAGGACAGCGTATTACGAGCAGTACTTC.

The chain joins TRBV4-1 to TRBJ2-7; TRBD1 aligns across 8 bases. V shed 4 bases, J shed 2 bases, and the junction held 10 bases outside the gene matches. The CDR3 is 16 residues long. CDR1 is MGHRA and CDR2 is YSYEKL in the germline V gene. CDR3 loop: CASSPLGTGEPYEQYF. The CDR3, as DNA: TGCGCCAGCAGCCCCCTCGGGACAGGTGAACCCTACGAGCAGTACTTC.

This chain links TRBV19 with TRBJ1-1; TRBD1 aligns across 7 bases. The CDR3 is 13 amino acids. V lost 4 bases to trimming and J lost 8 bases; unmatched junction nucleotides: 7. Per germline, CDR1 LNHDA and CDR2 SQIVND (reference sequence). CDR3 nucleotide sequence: TGTGCCAGTAGTAACCCCTGGGGACAGGAAGCTTTCTTT. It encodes CASSNPWGQEAFF.

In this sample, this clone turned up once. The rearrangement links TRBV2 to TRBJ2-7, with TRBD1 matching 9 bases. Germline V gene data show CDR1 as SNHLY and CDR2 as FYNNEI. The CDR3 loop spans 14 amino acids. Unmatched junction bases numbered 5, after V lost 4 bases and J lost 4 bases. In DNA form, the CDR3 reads TGTGCCAGCAGTGCCGGGACAGGGATTTACGAGCAGTACTTC. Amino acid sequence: CASSAGTGIYEQYF.

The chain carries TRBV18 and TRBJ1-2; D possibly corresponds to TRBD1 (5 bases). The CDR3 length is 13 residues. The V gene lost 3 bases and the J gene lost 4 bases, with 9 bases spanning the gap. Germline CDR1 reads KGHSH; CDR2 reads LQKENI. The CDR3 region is CASSPDRLYGYTF. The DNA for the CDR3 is TGTGCCAGCTCACCCGACAGACTCTATGGCTACACCTTC.

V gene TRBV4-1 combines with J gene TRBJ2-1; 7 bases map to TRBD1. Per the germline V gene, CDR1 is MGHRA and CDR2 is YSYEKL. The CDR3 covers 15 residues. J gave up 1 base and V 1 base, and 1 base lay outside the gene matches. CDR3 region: CASSQVTGSYNEQFF. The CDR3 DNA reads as TGCGCCAGCAGCCAAGTGACAGGGTCCTACAATGAGCAGTTCTTC.

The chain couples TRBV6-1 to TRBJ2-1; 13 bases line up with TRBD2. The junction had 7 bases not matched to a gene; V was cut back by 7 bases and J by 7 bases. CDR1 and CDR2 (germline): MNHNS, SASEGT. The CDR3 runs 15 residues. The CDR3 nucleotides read TGTGCCAGCACCCTACTAGCGGGGGGGCGAAATGAGCAGTTCTTC. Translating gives CASTLLAGGRNEQFF.

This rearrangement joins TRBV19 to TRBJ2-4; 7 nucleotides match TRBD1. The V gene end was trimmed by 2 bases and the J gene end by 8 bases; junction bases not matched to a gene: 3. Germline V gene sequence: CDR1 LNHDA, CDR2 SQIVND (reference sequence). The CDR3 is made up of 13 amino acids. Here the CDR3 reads CASSIQGVDIQYF. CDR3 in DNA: TGTGCCAGTAGTATACAGGGGGTTGACATTCAGTACTTC. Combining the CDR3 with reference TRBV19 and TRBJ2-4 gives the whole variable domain DGGITQSPKYLFRKEGQNVTLSCEQNLNHDAMYWYRQDPGQGLRLIYYSQIVNDFQKGDIAEGYSVSREKKESFPLTVTSAQKNPTAFYLCASSIQGVDIQYFGAGTRLSVL.

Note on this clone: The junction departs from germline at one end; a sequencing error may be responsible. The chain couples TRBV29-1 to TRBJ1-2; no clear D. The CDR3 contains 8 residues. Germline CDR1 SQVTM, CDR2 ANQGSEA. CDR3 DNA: TGCAGCGTTGAAGATCGGTCCTTC. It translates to CSVEDRSF. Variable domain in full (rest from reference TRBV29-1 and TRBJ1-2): SAVISQKPSRDICQRGTSLTIQCQVDSQVTMMFWYRQQPGQSLTLIATANQGSEATYESGFVIDKFPISRPNLTFSTLTVSNMSPEDSSIYLCSVEDRSFGSGTRLTVV.

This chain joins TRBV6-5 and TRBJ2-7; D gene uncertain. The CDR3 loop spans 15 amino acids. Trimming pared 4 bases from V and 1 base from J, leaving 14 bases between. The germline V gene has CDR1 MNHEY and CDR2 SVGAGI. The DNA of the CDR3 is TGTGCCAGCAGTTCCCAGGCCCCCATTTCCTACGAGCAGTACTTC. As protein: CASSSQAPISYEQYF.

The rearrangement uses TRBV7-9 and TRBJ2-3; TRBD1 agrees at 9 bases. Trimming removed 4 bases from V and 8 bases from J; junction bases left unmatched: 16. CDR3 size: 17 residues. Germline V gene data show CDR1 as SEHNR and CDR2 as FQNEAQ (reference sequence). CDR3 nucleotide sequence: TGTGCCAGCAGCTCATCCCGGGACAGGGAAAAACCTGGTACGCAGTATTTT. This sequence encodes CASSSSRDREKPGTQYF.

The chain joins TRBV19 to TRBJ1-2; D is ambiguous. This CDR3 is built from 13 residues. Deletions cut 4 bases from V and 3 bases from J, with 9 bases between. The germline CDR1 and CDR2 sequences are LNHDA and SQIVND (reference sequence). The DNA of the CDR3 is TGTGCCAGTAGTAACTCGGGAGACTATGGCTACACCTTC. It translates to CASSNSGDYGYTF.

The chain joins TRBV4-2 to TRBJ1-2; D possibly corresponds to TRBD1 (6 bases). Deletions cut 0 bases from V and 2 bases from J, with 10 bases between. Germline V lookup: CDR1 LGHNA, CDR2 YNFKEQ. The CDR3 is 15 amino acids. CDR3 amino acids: CASSQERDTNYGYTF. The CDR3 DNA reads TGTGCCAGCAGCCAAGAACGGGACACAAACTATGGCTACACCTTC.

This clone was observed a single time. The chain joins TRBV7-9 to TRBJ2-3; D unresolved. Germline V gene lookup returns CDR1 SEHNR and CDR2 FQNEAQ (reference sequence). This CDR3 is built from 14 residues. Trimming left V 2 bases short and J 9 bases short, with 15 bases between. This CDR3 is CASSLRFTASTQYF. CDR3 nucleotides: TGTGCCAGCAGCTTAAGATTCACAGCAAGCACGCAGTATTTT.

The CDR3, as DNA: TGTGCCAGCAGTTTTTTCGGGAGCGGGGGGAATGAGCAGTTCTTC. Its protein product is CASSFFGSGGNEQFF. V is TRBV28 and J is TRBJ2-1, with 9 nucleotides matching TRBD2. This CDR3 comprises 15 residues. Germline trimming cut 3 bases from V and 7 bases from J; bases unmatched to any gene: 7. CDR1 and CDR2 from the germline V gene are MDHEN and SYDVKM.

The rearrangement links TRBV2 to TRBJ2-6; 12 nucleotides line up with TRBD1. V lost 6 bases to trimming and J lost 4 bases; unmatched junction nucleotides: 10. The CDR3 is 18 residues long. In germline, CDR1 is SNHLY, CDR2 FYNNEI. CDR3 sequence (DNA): TGTGCCAGCAGGGGGGAGGGACAGGGGGCGCAAGGGGCCAACGTCCTGACTTTC. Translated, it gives CASRGEGQGAQGANVLTF.

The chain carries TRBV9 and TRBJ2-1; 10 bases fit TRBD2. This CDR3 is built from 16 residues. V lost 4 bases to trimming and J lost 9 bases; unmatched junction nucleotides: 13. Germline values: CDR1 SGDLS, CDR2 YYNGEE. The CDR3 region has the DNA TGTGCCAGCAGCTTCGCAGCGGGGGGGCAGGTGGGTGAGCAGTTCTTC. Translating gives CASSFAAGGQVGEQFF.

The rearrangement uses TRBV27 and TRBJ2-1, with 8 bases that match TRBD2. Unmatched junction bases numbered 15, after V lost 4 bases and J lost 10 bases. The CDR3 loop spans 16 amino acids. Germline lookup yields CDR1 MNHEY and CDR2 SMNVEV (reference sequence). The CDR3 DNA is TGTGCCAGCAGTTCGTTGACTACGGGGGGGCCGGGGGAGCAGTTCTTC. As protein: CASSSLTTGGPGEQFF.

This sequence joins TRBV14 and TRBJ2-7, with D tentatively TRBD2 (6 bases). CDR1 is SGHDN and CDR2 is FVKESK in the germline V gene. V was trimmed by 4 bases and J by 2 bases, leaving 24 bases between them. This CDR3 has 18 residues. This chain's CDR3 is CASSPHGGGGGFPYEQYF. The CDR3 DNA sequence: TGTGCCAGCAGCCCCCACGGGGGTGGCGGCGGGTTTCCCTACGAGCAGTACTTC.

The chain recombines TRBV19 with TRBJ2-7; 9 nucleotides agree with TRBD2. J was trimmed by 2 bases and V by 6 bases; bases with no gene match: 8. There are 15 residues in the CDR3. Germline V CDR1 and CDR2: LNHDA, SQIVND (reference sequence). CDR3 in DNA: TGTGCCAGTAGCACCAGTAGCGGGGGAACCTACGAGCAGTACTTC. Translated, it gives CASSTSSGGTYEQYF.

The CDR3 protein is CASSFETEMTYEQYF. In DNA, the CDR3 is TGCGCCAGCAGCTTTGAAACGGAGATGACCTACGAGCAGTACTTC. The chain has TRBV5-1 and TRBJ2-7; no firm D call. Trimming shortened V by 2 bases and J by 2 bases, and 14 bases separated the two germline ends. Germline V CDR1 and CDR2: SGHRS, YFSETQ. The CDR3 covers 15 residues.

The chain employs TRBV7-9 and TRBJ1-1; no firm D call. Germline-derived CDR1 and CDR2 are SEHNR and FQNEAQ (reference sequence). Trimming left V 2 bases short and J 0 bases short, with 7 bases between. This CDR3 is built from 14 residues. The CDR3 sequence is CASSLFGLNTEAFF. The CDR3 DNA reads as TGTGCCAGCAGCTTATTCGGTCTGAACACTGAAGCTTTCTTT.

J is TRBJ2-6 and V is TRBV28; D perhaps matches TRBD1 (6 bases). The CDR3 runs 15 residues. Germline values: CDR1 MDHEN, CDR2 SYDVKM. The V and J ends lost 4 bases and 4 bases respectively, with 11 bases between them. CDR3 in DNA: TGTGCCAGCAGTTACAGAGGACAGGGGGCCAACGTCCTGACTTTC. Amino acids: CASSYRGQGANVLTF.